This TCR beta chain was recorded in a study of T cell responses to AZD1222 COVID-19 vaccine. In this sample, this clone turned up once. Measured with immunoSEQ multiplex PCR; TCRdb has only the in-frame clones, and not every one. Found here are 160,000 or so clones, around 90% of them singletons; the top ten hold approximately 1.6%. The V end lost 4 bases, the J end lost 0 bases, and 9 bases lay between the germline ends. The CDR3 is 15 residues long. Germline assignment: CDR1 ENHRY and CDR2 SYGVKD. This chain uses TRBV10-3 with TRBJ1-4; the D gene is possibly TRBD1 (6 bases). This clonotype was sampled from an adult in good health. Sequences were derived from peripheral blood, sampled on day 0 of AZD1222 vaccination. The CDR3: CAISVRGATNEKLFF. CDR3 coding DNA: TGTGCCATCAGTGTAAGGGGGGCAACTAATGAAAAACTGTTTTTT.